Listed here are 29 T cell receptor beta chains from one sample, sequenced in a study of T cells in Graves' hyperthyroidism and ophthalmopathy. Researchers amplified the TCR beta CDR3 regions from RNA transcripts. The HTBI primer set served for first-round RT-PCR of the TCR CDR3. TCRdb reanalysed the multiplex PCR reads using MiXCR and keeps one entry per CDR3 protein. The sample records roughly 550,000 distinct CDR3 sequences, about 15% being singletons. Sequencing was done on a sample of blood. The receptors derive from a woman aged 25-40 years with Graves' ophthalmopathy.

This clonotype was recorded many times. V gene TRBV27 combines with J gene TRBJ2-1; D not certain. Trimming left V 0 bases short and J 6 bases short, with 6 bases between. This CDR3 is 13 amino acids long. The germline V gene has CDR1 MNHEY and CDR2 SMNVEV (reference sequence). CDR3 sequence: CASSLSSANEQFF. The CDR3 DNA reads as TGTGCCAGCAGTTTATCCAGCGCCAATGAGCAGTTCTTC.

This clonotype showed up just a few times. The V and J genes are TRBV5-1 and TRBJ2-1; 7 bases are shared with TRBD1. The CDR3 is 16 amino acids. With 0 bases clipped from V and 4 bases from J, the junction kept 7 bases outside the gene matches. The germline V gene encodes CDR1 SGHRS and CDR2 YFSETQ. Written as DNA, the CDR3 is TGCGCCAGCAGCTTGGTTCGTAGGGGGCTTTACAATGAGCAGTTCTTC. This encodes CASSLVRRGLYNEQFF.

The chain uses TRBV7-3 and TRBJ2-7; D perhaps matches TRBD1 (6 bases). Trimming removed 2 bases at V and 6 bases at J, with 11 bases between. The CDR3 contains 13 residues. CDR1 and CDR2 (germline): SGHTA, FQGTGA. The CDR3 loop is CASSLVTGSEQYF. For the CDR3, the DNA is TGTGCCAGCAGCTTAGTAACAGGGTCCGAGCAGTACTTC.

The rearrangement joins TRBV28 to TRBJ2-7; TRBD1 matches at 9 bases. CDR3 length: 15 amino acids. V trimming: 5 bases; J trimming: 3 bases; junction bases outside the gene matches: 8. Looked up from germline, CDR1 is MDHEN and CDR2 is SYDVKM. CDR3 DNA: TGTGCCAGCAGTACGGGACAGGGCTTAAACTACGAGCAGTACTTC. The encoded protein is CASSTGQGLNYEQYF.

The chain uses TRBV9 and TRBJ2-1; 10 bases fit TRBD2. The CDR3 runs 18 residues. Germline CDR1 and CDR2: SGDLS and YYNGEE. V shed 4 bases and J 9 bases; nucleotides not matched to a gene: 19. CDR3 residues: CASSPGAYRTSGIGEQFF. In DNA, the CDR3 is TGTGCCAGCAGCCCCGGGGCCTATCGAACTAGCGGGATCGGTGAGCAGTTCTTC. The full variable domain, in which reference TRBV9 and TRBJ2-1 provide the parts outside the CDR3, is DSGVTQTPKHLITATGQRVTLRCSPRSGDLSVYWYQQSLDQGLQFLIQYYNGEERAKGNILERFSAQQFPDLHSELNLSSLELGDSALYFCASSPGAYRTSGIGEQFFGPGTRLTVL.

This clonotype was seen at least ten times. The junction does not match germline at one end; this may be a read error. The chain is built from TRBV20-1 and TRBJ1-5; D remains unclear. CDR3 length: 17 residues. Germline lookup yields CDR1 DFQATT and CDR2 SNEGSKA (reference sequence). The CDR3 loop is CSARLIRQIYSNRPQHF. In DNA, the CDR3 is TGCAGTGCTAGATTGATACGGCAGATTTATAGCAATCGGCCCCAGCATTTT.

In its sample, this clonotype was seen a few times. The chain has TRBV25-1 and TRBJ2-1; 10 positions agree with TRBD1. Germline V gene sequence: CDR1 MGHDK, CDR2 SYGVNS. CDR3 length: 15 amino acids. V dropped 8 bases and J dropped 5; count of bases not matched to a gene: 9. CDR3 nucleotide sequence: TGTGCCAGCTCGGTGAAGGACAGGGGGGACAATGAGCAGTTCTTC. The encoded protein is CASSVKDRGDNEQFF. The complete variable domain, with remaining parts taken from reference TRBV25-1 and TRBJ2-1, reads EADIYQTPRYLVIGTGKKITLECSQTMGHDKMYWYQQDPGMELHLIHYSYGVNSTEKGDLSSESTVSRIRTEHFPLTLESARPSHTSQYLCASSVKDRGDNEQFFGPGTRLTVL.

The rearrangement links TRBV7-2 to TRBJ2-2, with a tentative D call TRBD2 (5 bases). The germline V gene has CDR1 SGHTA and CDR2 FQGNSA. CDR3 length: 15 residues. With 1 base removed from V and 6 bases from J, the gap between germline ends came to 12 bases. DNA of the CDR3: TGTGCCAGCAGCTTAGAAATAGGCGGGTCCGGGGAGCTGTTTTTT. It yields the protein CASSLEIGGSGELFF.

The rearrangement joins TRBV7-9 to TRBJ2-5, with TRBD1 as a possible D gene (6 bases). Trimming took 4 bases from V and 1 from J, leaving 10 bases between them. CDR3 length equals 14 residues. Looked up from germline, CDR1 is SEHNR and CDR2 is FQNEAQ (reference sequence). The CDR3 loop reads CASSSQGFQETQYF. The DNA for the CDR3 is TGTGCCAGCAGCTCACAGGGTTTCCAAGAGACCCAGTACTTC.

The table lists this clonotype with a few counts. One end of the junction fails to match germline, which may point to a read error. The chain joins TRBV20-1 to TRBJ2-2; tentative D call: TRBD1 (5 bases). Germline-derived CDR1 and CDR2 are DFQATT and SNEGSKA (reference sequence). The CDR3 is 14 residues long. The CDR3 nucleotides are TGCAGTGCTAGTCCAGGGTATGACACGGGGGAGCTGTTTTTT. Protein sequence: CSASPGYDTGELFF.

This clonotype was found many times. This chain uses TRBV20-1 with TRBJ2-1, with TRBD2 matching 8 bases. V dropped 0 bases and J dropped 2; count of bases not matched to a gene: 6. The CDR3 runs to 16 residues. CDR1 is DFQATT and CDR2 is SNEGSKA in the germline V gene (reference sequence). In nucleotides, the CDR3 is TGCAGTGCTAGAGATCTGACGGGACTAGCCTACAATGAGCAGTTCTTC. It specifies CSARDLTGLAYNEQFF.

In this sample, this clonotype turned up many times. The chain has TRBV12-3 or TRBV12-4 and TRBJ2-5; D gene ambiguous. V dropped 7 bases and J dropped 5 bases, with 17 bases sitting between them. The CDR3 is 14 amino acids. The CDR3: CASTVDGPQETQYF. CDR3 DNA: TGTGCCAGCACCGTCGACGGGCCGCAGGAGACCCAGTACTTC.

This clonotype was seen many times. The chain is built from TRBV11-1 and TRBJ2-1; 7 bases line up with TRBD2. The V gene's germline CDR1 is SGHAT and CDR2 FQDESV (reference sequence). This CDR3 spans 15 amino acids. V was clipped by 4 bases and J by 2 bases; unmatched bases: 5. CDR3 residues: CASSSTSSTYNEQFF. The CDR3 nucleotides are TGTGCCAGCAGCTCGACTAGCAGTACCTACAATGAGCAGTTCTTC.

A remark on this clonotype: A clone one base away is much larger, so this may be a read error. This chain links TRBV20-1 with TRBJ2-7; TRBD2 is a possible D gene (5 bases). Trimming removed 5 bases from V and 3 bases from J, with 14 bases in between. The CDR3 is made up of 13 amino acids. The germline V gene has CDR1 DFQATT and CDR2 SNEGSKA (reference sequence). CDR3 nucleotides: TGCAGTGCTGGAGGATCGGCCCTCTACGAGCAGTACTTC. It encodes CSAGGSALYEQYF.

This clonotype appeared a few times. The chain employs TRBV11-3 and TRBJ2-7; D call uncertain. The V gene's germline CDR1 is SGHNT and CDR2 YENEEA. The CDR3 runs to 13 residues. Trimming shortened V by 3 bases and J by 2 bases, and 8 bases separated the two germline ends. As DNA, the CDR3 is TGTGCCAGCAGCTTCGACCAAACCTACGAGCAGTACTTC. This gives the protein CASSFDQTYEQYF.

This clonotype was seen more than once but under ten times. This chain joins TRBV7-3 and TRBJ2-7; 12 bases are a match to TRBD2. V gave up 6 bases and J gave up 3 bases; unmatched junction bases: 18. CDR1 SGHTA and CDR2 FQGTGA come from the germline V gene. The CDR3 is made up of 19 amino acids. The CDR3 spells CASRPPTSGRIKVFYEQYF. Written as DNA, the CDR3 is TGTGCCAGCAGACCCCCCACTAGCGGGAGGATCAAGGTATTCTACGAGCAGTACTTC.

The rearrangement links TRBV7-8 to TRBJ1-5, with TRBD1 matching 7 bases. Germline loops: CDR1 SGHVS, CDR2 FQNEAQ. Losses at the gene ends were 4 bases for V and 2 bases for J; bases not matched to a gene: 11. This CDR3 spans 17 amino acids. Here the CDR3 reads CASSSSTQGYRNQPQHF. The CDR3 nucleotides read TGTGCCAGCAGCTCCAGCACACAGGGGTATCGCAATCAGCCCCAGCATTTT.

This clonotype showed up many times. The rearrangement links TRBV30 to TRBJ2-1, with TRBD2 as a possible D gene (5 bases). The CDR3 is made up of 17 amino acids. Germline values: CDR1 GTSNPN, CDR2 SVGIG (reference sequence). V lost 3 bases to trimming and J lost 8 bases, with 26 bases between them. The CDR3 coding sequence is TGTGCCTGGAGCGCGCCTAGAGCGGAGTGGGGTTTCTATGAGCAGTTCTTC. Residues: CAWSAPRAEWGFYEQFF.

Only a few counts were recorded for this clonotype. The chain employs TRBV7-9 and TRBJ1-1, with 7 bases fitting TRBD1. The CDR3 contains 14 residues. Per the germline V gene, CDR1 is SEHNR and CDR2 is FQNEAQ (reference sequence). Trimming at V came to 3 bases and at J to 4 bases, leaving 5 bases not matched to a gene. The DNA for the CDR3 is TGTGCCAGCAGCTTCCCAGGGGGGAGCACTGAAGCTTTCTTT. As protein: CASSFPGGSTEAFF.

This clonotype was counted at least ten times. V usage is TRBV6-1 and J usage is TRBJ2-2; 8 nucleotides line up with TRBD1. With V trimmed by 6 bases and J by 7 bases, 13 bases remained unmatched. CDR3 length: 16 residues. Germline CDR1 reads MNHNS; CDR2 reads SASEGT. In DNA, the CDR3 is TGTGCCAGCAGCGTCTTCGGGCAGGGGGCTATCGGGGAGCTGTTTTTT. This encodes CASSVFGQGAIGELFF.

There are many counts of this clonotype. A read error may produce the germline difference seen at one junction end. The genes are TRBV28 and TRBJ2-7; TRBD2 matches 10 bases. CDR3 size: 18 residues. The V gene's germline CDR1 is MDHEN and CDR2 SYDVKM. Here the CDR3 reads CASSHVALAGDPQYERYF. The CDR3 DNA reads TGTGCCAGCAGTCATGTGGCCCTAGCGGGAGACCCACAATACGAGCGGTACTTC. The complete variable domain, with remaining parts taken from reference TRBV28 and TRBJ2-7, reads DVKVTQSSRYLVKRTGEKVFLECVQDMDHENMFWYRQDPGLGLRLIYFSYDVKMKEKGDIPEGYSVSREKKERFSLILESASTNQTSMYLCASSHVALAGDPQYERYFGPGTRLTVT.

The gene calls are TRBV30 and TRBJ2-1, with D tentatively TRBD1 or TRBD2 (5 bases each). The V gene's germline CDR1 is GTSNPN and CDR2 SVGIG (reference sequence). The CDR3 is 15 residues long. Trimming shortened V by 1 base and J by 8 bases, and 18 bases separated the two germline ends. The CDR3, as DNA: TGTGCCTGGAGTGATAAGGGGCTAGCTGGCGATGAGCAGTTCTTC. Translating gives CAWSDKGLAGDEQFF.

This clonotype has ten or more counts. This CDR3 is CASSLSLTSGFSYNEQFF. The CDR3 nucleotides are TGTGCCAGCAGCTTATCCCTAACTAGCGGGTTCTCCTACAATGAGCAGTTCTTC. This chain connects TRBV11-1 to TRBJ2-1; 9 bases map to TRBD2. The CDR3 runs to 18 residues. The V segment lost 2 bases and the J segment 0 bases; nucleotides outside the gene matches: 8. Germline lookup yields CDR1 SGHAT and CDR2 FQDESV (reference sequence).

Ten or more counts support this clonotype. The chain employs TRBV18 and TRBJ2-7; the D is unclear. V gave up 3 bases and J gave up 5 bases, with 14 bases separating them. CDR3 size: 14 residues. The germline CDR1 and CDR2 sequences are KGHSH and LQKENI. In nucleotides, the CDR3 is TGTGCCAGCTCACCTCGCCAGGTAGTGAACGAGCAGTACTTC. Its protein is CASSPRQVVNEQYF.

This clonotype was detected ten times or more. The chain employs TRBV6-2 or TRBV6-3 and TRBJ2-7; 8 bases map to TRBD2. Germline V lookup: CDR1 MNHEY, CDR2 SVGEGT. Trimming removed 5 bases from V and 5 bases from J; junction bases left unmatched: 5. This CDR3 contains 13 residues. CDR3 sequence reads: CASSRTSPHEQYF. The CDR3 DNA reads TGTGCCAGCAGTAGGACTAGCCCCCACGAGCAGTACTTC.

V is TRBV4-1 and J is TRBJ2-3; 7 bases are shared with TRBD1. The ends lost 2 bases at V and 2 bases at J; junction bases unmatched: 4. CDR1 is MGHRA and CDR2 is YSYEKL in the germline V gene. The CDR3 covers 15 residues. The CDR3 loop reads CASSQRQGTTDTQYF. The CDR3 coding sequence is TGCGCCAGCAGCCAAAGACAGGGTACCACAGATACGCAGTATTTT.

This clonotype appeared many times. The chain employs TRBV20-1 and TRBJ1-5; tentatively, D is TRBD1 (6 bases). Germline lookup yields CDR1 DFQATT and CDR2 SNEGSKA (reference sequence). The V gene lost 3 bases and the J gene lost 3 bases, with 12 bases spanning the gap. The CDR3 extends over 14 amino acids. The CDR3 spells CSARTGKTNQPQHF. In DNA, the CDR3 is TGCAGTGCTAGGACAGGCAAAACCAATCAGCCCCAGCATTTT.

This clonotype was seen only a few times. This chain uses TRBV27 with TRBJ2-1, with 8 nucleotides matching TRBD1. The CDR3 has 15 residues. Per germline, CDR1 MNHEY and CDR2 SMNVEV (reference sequence). Trimming cost V 6 bases and J 5 bases; bases outside gene matches: 9. CDR3 sequence (DNA): TGTGCCAGCAGCCTCTCCGGGACAGGAGACAATGAGCAGTTCTTC. Translation: CASSLSGTGDNEQFF.

This clonotype was recorded many times. The V and J genes are TRBV28 and TRBJ1-4; D not certain. Per germline, CDR1 MDHEN and CDR2 SYDVKM. The CDR3 is made up of 15 amino acids. Trimming removed 5 bases at V and 5 bases at J, with 15 bases between. The CDR3 loop is CASSGPGRGNEKLFF. CDR3 nucleotide sequence: TGTGCCAGCAGTGGCCCCGGGCGGGGAAATGAAAAACTGTTTTTT.